Shown below are 5 T cell receptor beta chains from a single sample sequenced in a study of identical twins. One entry per CDR3 protein results from TCRdb running MiXCR on the 5' RACE reads. This table holds 570,000 or so distinct CDR3 sequences, 9.6% found once. These same records also appear under a second study, on yellow fever vaccine responses in identical twins.

Sequenced material: PBMCs. Source of these receptors: a woman aged 18 to 35 in good health.

This clonotype was picked up a small number of times. This sequence joins TRBV6-5 and TRBJ2-1; D gene ambiguous. The germline V and J ends were trimmed by 1 base and 12 bases, with 7 bases remaining between them. This CDR3 has 11 residues. The germline V gene encodes CDR1 MNHEY and CDR2 SVGAGI. Here the CDR3 DNA reads TGTGCCAGCAGTTACTTGGGGTCGCAGTTCTTC. Its protein product is CASSYLGSQFF.

This clonotype was recorded a few times. The chain has TRBV19 and TRBJ2-3; TRBD2 matches 14 bases. V shed 3 bases, J shed 0 bases, and the junction held 5 bases outside the gene matches. Germline V gene lookup returns CDR1 LNHDA and CDR2 SQIVND (reference sequence). This CDR3 region has 18 residues. The CDR3 is CASSIGTSGGRSTDTQYF. CDR3 nucleotides: TGTGCCAGTAGTATCGGGACTAGCGGGGGCCGAAGCACAGATACGCAGTATTTT.

This clonotype has at least ten counts. The genes are TRBV11-2 and TRBJ2-5; D tentatively fits TRBD1 or TRBD2 (5 bases each). The CDR3 covers 16 residues. Germline V gene sequence: CDR1 SGHAT, CDR2 FQNNGV. V was shortened by 5 bases and J by 5 bases, with 21 bases between the two germline ends. The CDR3 region has the DNA TGTGCCAGCAGCATACCCCCAGGGACGTTTAAGGAGACCCAGTACTTC. Translating gives CASSIPPGTFKETQYF.

This clonotype was seen only a few times. J is TRBJ2-7 and V is TRBV7-6; the D is unclear. CDR1 and CDR2 from the germline V gene are SGHVS and FNYEAQ. The CDR3 is made up of 14 amino acids. The V and J ends lost 5 bases and 3 bases respectively, with 14 bases between them. In DNA, the CDR3 is TGTGCCAGCAGCACACAAGGCGGCAGCTACGAGCAGTACTTC. It specifies CASSTQGGSYEQYF.

This clonotype was seen ten or more times. Sequence at one end of the junction differs from germline and may be a read error. The J gene is TRBJ2-2, the V gene TRBV11-2; TRBD1 aligns across 7 bases. The CDR3 length is 15 residues. In germline, CDR1 is SGHAT, CDR2 FQNNGV. CDR3 sequence: CASSLRQGGTGELFF. In DNA, the CDR3 is TGCGCCAGCAGCCTACGACAGGGTGGCACCGGGGAGCTGTTTTTT.